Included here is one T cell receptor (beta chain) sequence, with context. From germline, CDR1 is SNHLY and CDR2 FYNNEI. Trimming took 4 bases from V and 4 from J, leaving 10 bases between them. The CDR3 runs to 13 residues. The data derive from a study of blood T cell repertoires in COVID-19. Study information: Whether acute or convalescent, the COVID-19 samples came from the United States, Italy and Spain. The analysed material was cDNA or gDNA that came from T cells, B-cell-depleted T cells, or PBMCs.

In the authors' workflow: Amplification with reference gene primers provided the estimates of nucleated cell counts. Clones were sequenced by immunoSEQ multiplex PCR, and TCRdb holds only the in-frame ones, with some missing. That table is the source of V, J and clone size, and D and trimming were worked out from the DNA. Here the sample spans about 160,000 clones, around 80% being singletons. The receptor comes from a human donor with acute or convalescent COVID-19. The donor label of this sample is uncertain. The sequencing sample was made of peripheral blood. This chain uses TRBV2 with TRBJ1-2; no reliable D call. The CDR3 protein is CASSVQPLYGYTF. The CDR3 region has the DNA TGTGCCAGCAGTGTACAGCCCCTCTATGGCTACACCTTC.